What follows describes a single TCR beta chain. Using immunoSEQ multiplex PCR, the repertoire was profiled, and TCRdb retains in-frame clones only, with some absent. The sample records about 200,000 clones, about 72% being singletons. The V gene's germline CDR1 is SEHNR and CDR2 FQNEAQ (reference sequence). This CDR3 region has 14 residues. Trimming took 4 bases from V and 3 from J, leaving 10 bases between them. The source of the sample is a study of cytotoxic CD8 clonotypes in ibrutinib-treated CLL. About the research overall: Of a cohort that held about 12 relapsed/refractory and around 15 treatment-naive patients, about 18 were IGHV unmutated. Among patients, approximately 25 responded partially and 2 completely; 15 or so then stayed remitted and 12 progressed after median about 68 months.

The V gene is TRBV7-9, the J gene TRBJ1-5; D is ambiguous. The sample here was PBMCs, taken after 24 months of ibrutinib treatment. This clonotype was obtained from a human donor with chronic lymphocytic leukemia. The CDR3 nucleotides read TGTGCCAGCAGCTCGGACGGCTACAATCAGCCCCAGCATTTT. Translating gives CASSSDGYNQPQHF.